These 30 T cell receptor beta chains were all obtained from the same sample, sequenced in a study of blood T cells in healthy people across ages. It was with a sample-barcoded 5' primer and a J-beta primer mix that a second PCR of roughly 7 to 12 cycles was run. TCRdb independently ran MiXCR on the 5' RACE reads; one entry per CDR3 protein. The sample has around 900,000 distinct CDR3 sequences, around 30% seen once. Sequences were obtained from blood. The receptors come from a woman older than 75 in good health.

On this clonotype itself: This sequence may be a read error, since a much larger clone differs from it by one base. This rearrangement joins TRBV6-2 or TRBV6-3 to TRBJ2-7, with TRBD2 as a possible D gene (6 bases). The CDR3 covers 16 residues. Germline CDR1 and CDR2: MNHEY and SVGEGT. CDR3 amino acids: CASSQQSSAYSYERYF. In nucleotides, the CDR3 is TGTGCCAGCAGCCAACAATCTAGCGCATACTCCTACGAGCGGTACTTC.

This sequence joins TRBV19 and TRBJ1-1; no definite D call. Per germline, CDR1 LNHDA and CDR2 SQIVND (reference sequence). There are 15 residues in the CDR3. The V end lost 5 bases, the J end lost 1 base, and 14 bases lay between the germline ends. CDR3 nucleotides: TGTGCCAGTAGTCAGACATGGGGATCGAACACTGAAGCTTTCTTT. Translating it yields CASSQTWGSNTEAFF.

This clonotype was recorded many times. The chain couples TRBV11-2 to TRBJ1-4, with D possibly TRBD1 on 6 matching bases. The CDR3 totals 14 residues. Deletions cut 0 bases from V and 6 bases from J, with 8 bases between. Germline values: CDR1 SGHAT, CDR2 FQNNGV. DNA for the CDR3: TGTGCCAGCAGCTTAGATACAGGGTATGAAAAACTGTTTTTT. Amino acids: CASSLDTGYEKLFF.

This rearrangement joins TRBV20-1 to TRBJ2-2, with D perhaps assigned TRBD1 or TRBD2 (6 bases each). This CDR3 is 15 amino acids long. The V end was cut by 6 bases, the J end by 5 bases, with 19 bases between. CDR1 DFQATT and CDR2 SNEGSKA come from the germline V gene (reference sequence). The CDR3 spells CSAPPGGSLTGELFF. The CDR3 coding sequence is TGCAGTGCCCCCCCCGGGGGCAGTTTGACCGGGGAGCTGTTTTTT.

In its sample, this clonotype was seen many times. The chain has TRBV20-1 and TRBJ2-1; D ambiguous. The germline V gene encodes CDR1 DFQATT and CDR2 SNEGSKA (reference sequence). With 0 bases removed from V and 8 bases from J, the gap between germline ends came to 5 bases. This CDR3 contains 11 residues. The chain's CDR3 is CSARDRYEQFF. The DNA of the CDR3 is TGCAGTGCTAGAGATCGCTATGAGCAGTTCTTC.

This clonotype has at least ten counts. The chain recombines TRBV5-5 with TRBJ2-1; D tentatively reads TRBD1 or TRBD2 (5 bases each). Germline V CDR1 and CDR2: SGHKS, YYEKEE (reference sequence). The CDR3 is 15 residues long. Trimming stripped 0 bases from V and 5 bases from J, with 12 bases between. The CDR3 here is CASSLDPGTHNEQFF. The DNA of the CDR3 is TGTGCCAGCAGCTTGGATCCCGGGACCCACAATGAGCAGTTCTTC.

This clonotype has more than one count but fewer than ten. Just one base apart from a much larger clone, this may be a read error. This chain uses TRBV20-1 with TRBJ2-7; 8 nucleotides align to TRBD1. Trimming at V came to 8 bases and at J to 7 bases, leaving 16 bases not matched to a gene. Germline V CDR1 and CDR2: DFQATT, SNEGSKA (reference sequence). CDR3 length: 14 amino acids. CDR3 sequence (DNA): TGCAGTCACGGAAAAGGACAGGGAGTGAATGAGCAGTACTTC. Amino acid sequence: CSHGKGQGVNEQYF.

This clonotype was detected many times. This chain links TRBV3-1 with TRBJ2-4, with D perhaps matching TRBD2 (6 bases). V was clipped by 6 bases and J by 4 bases, with 13 bases between them. Germline assignment: CDR1 LGHDT and CDR2 YNNKEL (reference sequence). The CDR3 extends over 14 amino acids. The DNA of the CDR3 is TGTGCCAGCAGTCCCGGAGGAGGGAAAAACATTCAGTACTTC. Its translation is CASSPGGGKNIQYF.

This clonotype was recorded many times. V usage is TRBV20-1 and J usage is TRBJ2-1; TRBD2 aligns across 7 bases. Trimming took 1 base from V and 0 from J; bases not matched to a gene: 9. This CDR3 is 17 amino acids long. Per germline, CDR1 DFQATT and CDR2 SNEGSKA (reference sequence). CDR3 loop: CSARVARGGGSYNEQFF. Written as DNA, the CDR3 is TGCAGTGCTAGAGTTGCCCGTGGGGGGGGCTCCTACAATGAGCAGTTCTTC.

For this clonotype: A much larger clone is a single base away; this may be a read error. The V call is TRBV20-1, the J call TRBJ1-6; the D is unclear. Germline loops: CDR1 DFQATT, CDR2 SNEGSKA (reference sequence). The CDR3 contains 16 residues. The CDR3 is CSAHDPSQTYNSPLRF. In nucleotides, the CDR3 is TGCAGTGCTCATGACCCGTCTCAGACCTATAATTCACCCCTCCGCTTT.

On this clonotype: A read error may be the cause here, since a much bigger clone is one base away. CDR3: CATSRRDRGMEETQYF. The CDR3 DNA sequence: TGTGCCACCAGTCGTCGGGACAGGGGTATGGAAGAGACCCAGTACTTC. This chain connects TRBV24-1 to TRBJ2-5; 10 bases agree with TRBD1. The J segment lost 3 bases and the V segment lost 6 bases, leaving 9 bases of the junction unmatched. From germline, CDR1 is KGHDR and CDR2 SFDVKD. This CDR3 is built from 16 residues.

A word on this clonotype: A much larger clone lies one base from this, so it may be a read error. The J gene is TRBJ1-2, the V gene TRBV20-1, with TRBD1 matching 8 bases. J was trimmed by 4 bases and V by 0 bases; bases with no gene match: 13. CDR1 and CDR2 (germline): DFQATT, SNEGSKA (reference sequence). CDR3 size: 17 residues. The CDR3 DNA reads as TGCAGTGCTAGAGAAAGTTTAGGGACAGGAAGATGCTATGGCTACACCTTC. It translates to CSARESLGTGRCYGYTF.

This clonotype was counted a few times. The chain joins TRBV14 to TRBJ2-7, with D possibly matching TRBD1 (7 bases). The CDR3 loop spans 15 amino acids. With 0 bases removed from V and 4 bases from J, the gap between germline ends came to 13 bases. Germline V gene sequence: CDR1 SGHDN, CDR2 FVKESK. The CDR3 nucleotides read TGTGCCAGCAGCCAAGATTCCAGGGGGAGGTACGAGCAGTACTTC. Protein product: CASSQDSRGRYEQYF.

This clonotype occurred many times. The chain has TRBV5-1 and TRBJ2-7; D is possibly TRBD2 (6 bases). The CDR3 is 16 residues long. Trimming stripped 0 bases from V and 4 bases from J, with 17 bases between. CDR1 is SGHRS and CDR2 is YFSETQ in the germline V gene. CDR3 DNA sequence: TGCGCCAGCAGCTTGGCGGGGACTCCTCAGGATTACGAGCAGTACTTC. It yields the protein CASSLAGTPQDYEQYF.

On this clonotype itself: A single base separates this from a much larger clone, so it may be a read error. The gene calls are TRBV7-8 and TRBJ2-1; D not resolved. V lost 0 bases to trimming and J lost 14 bases, with 20 bases between them. The germline CDR1 and CDR2 sequences are SGHVS and FQNEAQ. The CDR3 consists of 15 residues. The CDR3, as DNA: TGTGCCAGCAGCTTAGCACCCCAGCTTACAATGAGCAAGTTCTTC. Translation gives CASSLAPQLTMSKFF.

The chain is built from TRBV13 and TRBJ2-2; maybe TRBD2 (6 bases). The ends were cut back, 3 bases at V and 5 bases at J, with 13 bases in the middle. The CDR3 has 15 residues. Germline assignment: CDR1 PRHDT and CDR2 FYEKMQ (reference sequence). The CDR3 DNA reads TGTGCCAGCAGCTTCGGGGGACGGCAGACCGGGGAGCTGTTTTTT. It translates to CASSFGGRQTGELFF.

This clonotype has more than one count but fewer than ten. J is TRBJ1-2 and V is TRBV11-3; D is possibly TRBD1 (6 bases). Germline loops: CDR1 SGHNT, CDR2 YENEEA. The CDR3 loop spans 18 amino acids. V lost 1 base and J lost 6, with 24 bases in between. CDR3 region: CASSLARPTGQKVNGYTF. The CDR3 DNA reads TGTGCCAGCAGCTTAGCGAGACCGACAGGTCAGAAGGTGAATGGCTACACCTTC.

This clonotype has at least ten counts. The chain combines TRBV12-3 or TRBV12-4 with TRBJ2-5; D may match TRBD1 or TRBD2 (5 bases each). CDR3 length equals 12 residues. Between the trimmed V and J ends, which lost 3 bases and 13 bases, there was a span of 15 bases. The CDR3 region has the DNA TGTGCCAGCAGTTTCACAGGAGGCCTCCGGTACTTC. It yields the protein CASSFTGGLRYF.

A few counts support this clonotype. This chain links TRBV7-9 with TRBJ1-2; D gene uncertain. The CDR3 has 17 residues. The germline V and J ends were trimmed by 0 bases and 4 bases, with 18 bases remaining between them. The germline gives CDR1 SEHNR, CDR2 FQNEAQ (reference sequence). CDR3 coding DNA: TGTGCCAGCAGCTTAGCGGTTGGAAGAGGCGCGAGCTATGGCTACACCTTC. This gives the protein CASSLAVGRGASYGYTF.

This clonotype was seen many times. The gene calls are TRBV7-2 and TRBJ2-2; D unresolved. Trimming removed 5 bases at V and 6 bases at J, with 13 bases between. Per the germline V gene, CDR1 is SGHTA and CDR2 is FQGNSA. This CDR3 comprises 14 residues. CDR3 sequence reads: CASSRATPPGELFF. In DNA, the CDR3 is TGTGCCAGCAGCAGAGCCACCCCCCCCGGGGAGCTGTTTTTT.

Many counts were recorded for this clonotype. V and J are TRBV6-2 or TRBV6-3 and TRBJ2-5; D call uncertain. Germline V gene data show CDR1 as MNHEY and CDR2 as SVGEGT. The germline V and J ends were trimmed by 0 bases and 5 bases, with 13 bases remaining between them. The CDR3 runs to 15 residues. CDR3 bases: TGTGCCAGCAGTTACTCGACGGGTTCGACCGAGACCCAGTACTTC. Its translation: CASSYSTGSTETQYF.

This clonotype was seen ten or more times. The chain joins TRBV7-2 to TRBJ1-5; 7 bases match TRBD1. CDR1 is SGHTA and CDR2 is FQGNSA in the germline V gene. V shed 5 bases and J 5 bases; nucleotides not matched to a gene: 9. This CDR3 has 15 amino acids. CDR3: CASSTMQGDHQPQHF. For the CDR3, the DNA is TGTGCCAGCAGCACGATGCAGGGGGACCATCAGCCCCAGCATTTT.

This clonotype was detected many times. The chain has TRBV7-2 and TRBJ1-4; D remains ambiguous. Per the germline V gene, CDR1 is SGHTA and CDR2 is FQGNSA. The V end lost 5 bases, the J end lost 5 bases, and 12 bases lay between the germline ends. CDR3 length: 14 residues. This chain's CDR3 is CASSPAPRNEKLFF. The CDR3 DNA reads TGTGCCAGCAGCCCCGCTCCGAGGAATGAAAAACTGTTTTTT.

This clonotype was seen only once. The J gene is TRBJ2-3, the V gene TRBV5-1, with D hard to call. From germline, CDR1 is SGHRS and CDR2 YFSETQ. Trimming removed 6 bases at V and 4 bases at J, with 12 bases between. The CDR3 totals 13 residues. The CDR3 here is CASTYSNADTQYF. DNA of the CDR3: TGCGCCAGCACCTATAGTAATGCAGATACGCAGTATTTT. Combining the CDR3 with reference TRBV5-1 and TRBJ2-3 gives the whole variable domain KAGVTQTPRYLIKTRGQQVTLSCSPISGHRSVSWYQQTPGQGLQFLFEYFSETQRNKGNFPGRFSGRQFSNSRSEMNVSTLELGDSALYLCASTYSNADTQYFGPGTRLTVL.

The V gene is TRBV7-2, the J gene TRBJ2-3; D tentatively reads TRBD1 or TRBD2 (5 bases each). The CDR3 loop spans 13 amino acids. Germline lookup yields CDR1 SGHTA and CDR2 FQGNSA. The V and J ends lost 5 bases and 6 bases respectively, with 12 bases between them. The CDR3 bases are TGTGCCAGCAGCCTAGGATGGGGGGATACGCAGTATTTT. Its protein product is CASSLGWGDTQYF.

This rearrangement joins TRBV20-1 to TRBJ2-3; 7 positions agree with TRBD2. Per the germline V gene, CDR1 is DFQATT and CDR2 is SNEGSKA (reference sequence). This CDR3 contains 19 residues. The ends lost 5 bases at V and 2 bases at J; junction bases unmatched: 22. The CDR3 region has the DNA TGCAGTGCTCTTAATACCCAGTATCGCGGGAGCCTCAACACAGATACGCAGTATTTT. Translating it yields CSALNTQYRGSLNTDTQYF.

This clonotype was counted many times. The chain links TRBV7-2 to TRBJ2-5, with D possibly matching TRBD1 (6 bases). V shed 5 bases and J shed 5 bases, with 12 bases lying between them. This CDR3 has 13 amino acids. Looked up from germline, CDR1 is SGHTA and CDR2 is FQGNSA. For the CDR3, the DNA is TGTGCCAGCAGCCTAGGGGGACGGGAGACCCAGTACTTC. The encoded protein is CASSLGGRETQYF. Using reference TRBV7-2 and TRBJ2-5 for the parts outside the CDR3, the full variable domain is GAGVSQSPSNKVTEKGKDVELRCDPISGHTALYWYRQSLGQGLEFLIYFQGNSAPDKSGLPSDRFSAERTGGSVSTLTIQRTQQEDSAVYLCASSLGGRETQYFGPGTRLLVL.

This clonotype turned up a few times. Here the CDR3 reads CASSTSGGNYGYTF. In nucleotides, the CDR3 is TGTGCCAGCAGCACATCAGGGGGCAACTATGGCTACACCTTC. V usage is TRBV7-3 and J usage is TRBJ1-2; 8 bases map to TRBD1. CDR3 length: 14 amino acids. Trimming removed 5 bases from V and 2 bases from J; junction bases left unmatched: 4. Germline CDR1 SGHTA, CDR2 FQGTGA.

There are many counts of this clonotype. The rearrangement uses TRBV3-1 and TRBJ1-6; D uncertain. The CDR3 contains 13 residues. From germline, CDR1 is LGHDT and CDR2 YNNKEL (reference sequence). V was trimmed by 0 bases and J by 13 bases, leaving 10 bases between them. The DNA of the CDR3 is TGTGCCAGCAGCCAAGACCCAAAGTCGCCCCTCCACTTT. Amino acid sequence: CASSQDPKSPLHF.

Note on this clonotype: It may be a read error: a sequence one base away is much more abundant. The chain employs TRBV21-1 and TRBJ2-7. TRBV21-1 is described as a pseudogene. CDR3 length equals 12 residues. CDR3 sequence: CASSKGSYELYF. The CDR3 coding sequence is TGTGCCAGCAGCAAAGGCAGCTACGAGCTGTACTTC.